This T cell receptor beta chain was identified during a study of blood T cell repertoires in COVID-19. Original handling: Amplified reference gene primers provided the basis for estimating nucleated cell counts. Sequencing used immunoSEQ multiplex PCR; TCRdb keeps in-frame clones, though not all of them. The V and J calls and the clone size are those of that table, but D and trimming were determined from the DNA. Of about 53,000 clones in the sample, 85% to 95% are singletons; the top ten hold around 3.1%. The CDR3 extends over 13 amino acids. V was trimmed by 0 bases and J by 1 base, leaving 6 bases between them. Germline V gene lookup returns CDR1 GTSNPN and CDR2 SVGIG (reference sequence). Notes on this clone: The sample holds other DNA sequences that translate to the same CDR3.

This clonotype was obtained from a human donor in a cohort sampled during active COVID-19. V gene TRBV30 combines with J gene TRBJ2-5, with D possibly matching TRBD1 (5 bases). What was sequenced was peripheral blood. The CDR3 nucleotides read TGTGCCTGGAGTGTGACAGCCCAAGAGACCCAGTACTTC. As protein: CAWSVTAQETQYF.